This T cell receptor (beta chain) was sequenced during a study of T cell responses to AZD1222 COVID-19 vaccine. Study results and caveats: After the peak T cell response, and only then, were repertoires sampled.

The method was immunoSEQ multiplex PCR; TCRdb's version includes in-frame clones alone and lacks a portion of them. Here the sample spans 120,000 to 150,000 clones, 75% to 90% being singletons. In germline, CDR1 is MNHEY, CDR2 SMNVEV (reference sequence). The CDR3 has 15 amino acids. Trimming left V 5 bases short and J 1 base short, with 14 bases between. Worth noting for this clone: Its target is unknown.

The source was peripheral blood, collected 28 days after the second AZD1222 dose. This rearrangement joins TRBV27 to TRBJ1-1; D gene ambiguous. The TCR was taken from an adult who received the AZD1222 COVID-19 vaccine. The CDR3 protein is CASSPTPNWNTEAFF. In nucleotides, the CDR3 is TGTGCCAGCAGTCCCACCCCTAACTGGAACACTGAAGCTTTCTTT.